Below, 32 T cell receptor beta chains from the same sample are listed, as sequenced in a study of patients and donors after allogeneic stem cell transplantation. Each CDR3 protein is one row after TCRdb ran MiXCR on the RT-PCR reads. Among about 40,000 distinct CDR3 sequences listed, under 40% were seen once. Sample: blood, either unsorted or a sorted T cell fraction (not recorded which). Receptor source: a human donor who was either an allogeneic HSCT recipient or a stem cell or donor lymphocyte infusion donor (not recorded which). It is not recorded whose cells these are; they may come from a transplant donor.

This clonotype was seen more than once but under ten times. The V and J genes are TRBV20-1 and TRBJ2-3; TRBD1 is a possible D gene (5 bases). Germline loops: CDR1 DFQATT, CDR2 SNEGSKA (reference sequence). This CDR3 spans 15 amino acids. The ends were cut back, 2 bases at V and 0 bases at J, with 12 bases in the middle. In nucleotides, the CDR3 is TGCAGTGCTAGAAGGGGCCTGACTAGCACAGATACGCAGTATTTT. Translated, it gives CSARRGLTSTDTQYF.

V and J are TRBV4-3 and TRBJ2-7; D is unclear. Germline assignment: CDR1 LGHNA and CDR2 YSLEER. The CDR3 sequence is 13 residues long. Trimming stripped 1 base from V and 3 bases from J, with 7 bases between. In DNA form, the CDR3 reads TGCGCCAGCAGCCAAGGGAATAGCTACGAGCAGTACTTC. This codes for CASSQGNSYEQYF.

The V gene is TRBV12-3 or TRBV12-4, the J gene TRBJ2-4; TRBD2 matches 9 bases. The CDR3 totals 13 residues. V gave up 5 bases and J gave up 6 bases; unmatched junction bases: 2. The CDR3 DNA reads TGTGCCAGCAGTCCTAGCGGGGCAAACATTCAGTACTTC. Protein product: CASSPSGANIQYF.

This clonotype was recorded a few times. V gene TRBV7-9 combines with J gene TRBJ2-5; the match to TRBD2 covers 9 bases. Germline CDR1 and CDR2: SEHNR and FQNEAQ (reference sequence). With 6 bases clipped from V and 1 base from J, the junction kept 3 bases outside the gene matches. The CDR3 sequence is 14 residues long. DNA for the CDR3: TGTGCCAGCAGGTGGCGGGAGGGCCAAGAGACCCAGTACTTC. Its translation: CASRWREGQETQYF.

The sample holds a few counts of this clonotype. This chain joins TRBV14 and TRBJ2-2; D gene ambiguous. The CDR3 runs 13 residues. Per the germline V gene, CDR1 is SGHDN and CDR2 is FVKESK. V was trimmed by 7 bases and J by 4 bases, leaving 10 bases between them. CDR3 loop: CASTRTSTGELFF. The CDR3 nucleotides are TGTGCCAGCACGCGCACTTCCACCGGGGAGCTGTTTTTT.

The chain uses TRBV5-1 and TRBJ2-3, with D unclear. Germline V gene sequence: CDR1 SGHRS, CDR2 YFSETQ. The CDR3 totals 14 residues. Trimming left V 1 base short and J 0 bases short, with 6 bases between. The CDR3 spells CASSLHGSTDTQYF. CDR3 bases: TGCGCCAGCAGCTTGCATGGGAGCACAGATACGCAGTATTTT. Combining the CDR3 with reference TRBV5-1 and TRBJ2-3 gives the whole variable domain KAGVTQTPRYLIKTRGQQVTLSCSPISGHRSVSWYQQTPGQGLQFLFEYFSETQRNKGNFPGRFSGRQFSNSRSEMNVSTLELGDSALYLCASSLHGSTDTQYFGPGTRLTVL.

This clonotype was observed a handful of times. The rearrangement links TRBV29-1 to TRBJ2-3; D unresolved. In germline, CDR1 is SQVTM, CDR2 ANQGSEA. V lost 4 bases and J lost 6, with 11 bases in between. CDR3 length equals 12 residues. The CDR3 region is CSVVETPDTQYF. The CDR3 DNA reads as TGCAGCGTTGTGGAGACACCGGATACGCAGTATTTT.

In its sample, this clonotype was seen a few times. The chain has TRBV7-9 and TRBJ1-5, with D possibly TRBD1 on 6 matching bases. Between the trimmed V and J ends, which lost 5 bases and 6 bases, there was a span of 11 bases. Germline values: CDR1 SEHNR, CDR2 FQNEAQ (reference sequence). The CDR3 contains 13 residues. This CDR3 is CASSQDRFQPQHF. For the CDR3, the DNA is TGTGCCAGCAGCCAAGACAGGTTTCAGCCCCAGCATTTT.

The chain joins TRBV7-2 to TRBJ2-1; D perhaps matches TRBD2 (8 bases). The CDR3 is 17 amino acids. CDR1 is SGHTA and CDR2 is FQGNSA in the germline V gene. V was clipped by 4 bases and J by 0 bases, with 16 bases between them. The CDR3 is CASSSLAGQSSYNEQFF. For the CDR3, the DNA is TGTGCCAGCAGCTCGTTAGCGGGACAGAGCTCCTACAATGAGCAGTTCTTC.

This clonotype was detected a few times. The J gene is TRBJ1-3, the V gene TRBV2; D not resolved. Between the trimmed V and J ends, which lost 1 base and 2 bases, there was a span of 9 bases. This CDR3 is built from 15 residues. Germline CDR1 is SNHLY and CDR2 is FYNNEI. CDR3 sequence: CASSEGRGPGNTIYF. The DNA for the CDR3 is TGTGCCAGCAGTGAAGGCAGAGGGCCTGGAAACACCATATATTTT.

The chain combines TRBV28 with TRBJ2-4, with unresolved D. The CDR3 spans 15 residues. Germline lookup yields CDR1 MDHEN and CDR2 SYDVKM. Trimming stripped 2 bases from V and 7 bases from J, with 15 bases between. CDR3 bases: TGTGCCAGCAGTTTAGGCTCCAGTGAGGCGAACATTCAGTACTTC. Its protein product is CASSLGSSEANIQYF. Combining the CDR3 with reference TRBV28 and TRBJ2-4 gives the whole variable domain DVKVTQSSRYLVKRTGEKVFLECVQDMDHENMFWYRQDPGLGLRLIYFSYDVKMKEKGDIPEGYSVSREKKERFSLILESASTNQTSMYLCASSLGSSEANIQYFGAGTRLSVL.

To note about this clonotype: No DNA is shown, since the ends of the CDR3 on it are uncertain; the CDR3 is the one TCRdb lists. CDR3 amino acids: CISVSEVRTETGELFF. The genes are TRBV7-5 and TRBJ2-2; the table calls TRBD2, which could not be checked here. TRBV7-5 is designated a pseudogene. The CDR3 has 16 amino acids, counting both end residues.

The chain uses TRBV18 and TRBJ2-7; D is uncertain. The V end lost 5 bases, the J end lost 0 bases, and 8 bases lay between the germline ends. Germline CDR1 reads KGHSH; CDR2 reads LQKENI. The CDR3 length is 13 residues. The CDR3 reads CASSNGVSYEQYF. In nucleotides, the CDR3 is TGTGCCAGCTCAAACGGAGTCTCCTACGAGCAGTACTTC.

This clonotype was picked up a small number of times. CDR3 loop: CSAKGGVTYNEQFF. The CDR3, as DNA: TGCAGTGCTAAAGGAGGGGTAACCTACAATGAGCAGTTCTTC. This chain uses TRBV20-1 with TRBJ2-1; tentative D call: TRBD2 (6 bases). The germline V gene encodes CDR1 DFQATT and CDR2 SNEGSKA (reference sequence). The V gene lost 4 bases and the J gene lost 2 bases, with 12 bases spanning the gap. The CDR3 loop spans 14 amino acids.

The genes are TRBV5-1 and TRBJ2-1, with 7 bases lining up with TRBD1. The CDR3 covers 15 residues. J lost 3 bases, V lost 5 bases, and 8 bases had no gene match. CDR1 is SGHRS, CDR2 YFSETQ, per germline. This CDR3 is CASSTGTAYYNEQFF. In DNA, the CDR3 is TGCGCCAGCAGTACCGGGACAGCCTACTACAATGAGCAGTTCTTC.

The sample holds many counts of this clonotype. The rearrangement uses TRBV29-1 and TRBJ2-1, with D possibly being TRBD1 (6 bases). Trimming shortened V by 7 bases and J by 13 bases, and 14 bases separated the two germline ends. CDR1 SQVTM and CDR2 ANQGSEA come from the germline V gene. CDR3 size: 10 residues. This chain's CDR3 is CSAIQGPQFF. In DNA form, the CDR3 reads TGCAGCGCAATACAGGGTCCACAGTTCTTC.

This clonotype turned up a few times. The chain carries TRBV20-1 and TRBJ2-2; D is ambiguous. Trimming left V 1 base short and J 5 bases short, with 8 bases between. The germline V gene has CDR1 DFQATT and CDR2 SNEGSKA (reference sequence). The CDR3 loop spans 13 amino acids. CDR3 loop: CSARGLLTGELFF. DNA for the CDR3: TGCAGTGCTAGAGGGCTTCTAACCGGGGAGCTGTTTTTT.

The chain has TRBV2 and TRBJ1-1; maybe TRBD1 (6 bases). The germline V and J ends were trimmed by 6 bases and 7 bases, with 18 bases remaining between them. The germline V gene encodes CDR1 SNHLY and CDR2 FYNNEI. The CDR3 loop spans 14 amino acids. The CDR3 is CASRPGQRGFEAFF. In nucleotides, the CDR3 is TGTGCCAGCAGACCCGGACAGCGGGGGTTTGAAGCTTTCTTT.

This clonotype showed up just a few times. The V call is TRBV10-3, the J call TRBJ2-3, with 10 nucleotides matching TRBD2. Germline V gene lookup returns CDR1 ENHRY and CDR2 SYGVKD. V lost 4 bases and J lost 4; bases outside the gene matches: 8. CDR3 size: 16 residues. The CDR3, as DNA: TGTGCCATCAGTGGGGCTAGCGGGAGTAGGGCAGATACGCAGTATTTT. Protein product: CAISGASGSRADTQYF.

This clonotype was counted between two and nine times. V and J are TRBV12-3 or TRBV12-4 and TRBJ2-2, with D possibly matching TRBD2 (6 bases). The CDR3 runs to 14 residues. V dropped 4 bases and J dropped 6 bases, with 12 bases sitting between them. The CDR3: CASSWEARAGELFF. The CDR3 nucleotides are TGTGCCAGCAGTTGGGAGGCCCGGGCCGGGGAGCTGTTTTTT.

This chain uses TRBV12-3 or TRBV12-4 with TRBJ1-4; D unclear. The CDR3 totals 17 residues. V was pared by 3 bases and J by 2 bases, with 16 bases between. The CDR3 region is CASSLDGPLGTNEKLFF. The CDR3, as DNA: TGTGCCAGCAGTTTGGACGGACCACTGGGGACTAATGAAAAACTGTTTTTT.

This clonotype was picked up many times. The chain employs TRBV12-3 or TRBV12-4 and TRBJ1-2, with D perhaps TRBD1 (6 bases). Trimming removed 7 bases at V and 1 base at J, with 16 bases between. CDR3 length: 15 residues. CDR3 amino acids: CASTLSRTDNYGYTF. DNA for the CDR3: TGTGCCAGCACCTTATCTAGGACAGATAACTATGGCTACACCTTC.

This clonotype was observed a handful of times. The rearrangement links TRBV3-1 to TRBJ1-2; the D is unclear. The length of the CDR3 is 10 residues. In germline, CDR1 is LGHDT, CDR2 YNNKEL (reference sequence). V was shortened by 1 base and J by 8 bases, with 2 bases between the two germline ends. The CDR3 region has the DNA TGTGCCAGCAGCCAAGGAGGCTACACCTTC. Its translation: CASSQGGYTF.

This clonotype has just a few counts. The rearrangement links TRBV20-1 to TRBJ2-1; 7 nucleotides line up with TRBD2. Germline V gene lookup returns CDR1 DFQATT and CDR2 SNEGSKA (reference sequence). This CDR3 has 16 amino acids. J was trimmed by 2 bases and V by 0 bases; bases with no gene match: 7. CDR3 protein: CSARDPASGTYNEQFF. CDR3 DNA sequence: TGCAGTGCTAGAGATCCAGCTAGCGGTACCTACAATGAGCAGTTCTTC.

The table lists this clonotype with many counts. The V gene is TRBV6-2 or TRBV6-3, the J gene TRBJ1-5; D might be TRBD1 (6 bases). V was trimmed by 8 bases and J by 3 bases, leaving 17 bases between them. The CDR3 is 15 residues long. The germline V gene has CDR1 MNHEY and CDR2 SVGEGT. DNA of the CDR3: TGTGCCAGCCGTTTGGGGGGCAATAACAATCAGCCCCAGCATTTT. It codes for CASRLGGNNNQPQHF.

The chain joins TRBV29-1 to TRBJ1-2; no clear D gene. The CDR3 has 13 amino acids. The germline V gene has CDR1 SQVTM and CDR2 ANQGSEA. V shed 7 bases and J shed 2 bases, with 14 bases lying between them. The CDR3 reads CSGIEDGNYGYTF. For the CDR3, the DNA is TGCAGCGGAATAGAGGACGGGAACTATGGCTACACCTTC.

The V call is TRBV9, the J call TRBJ2-1; the match to TRBD2 covers 8 bases. The trim removed 0 bases at V and 10 bases at J, leaving 6 bases unmatched. The V gene's germline CDR1 is SGDLS and CDR2 YYNGEE. This CDR3 is 14 amino acids long. The CDR3 loop reads CASSVGSSGNEQFF. The CDR3 nucleotides read TGTGCCAGCAGCGTAGGAAGTAGCGGGAACGAGCAGTTCTTC. Looking up the rest from reference TRBV9 and TRBJ2-1 gives the full variable domain: DSGVTQTPKHLITATGQRVTLRCSPRSGDLSVYWYQQSLDQGLQFLIQYYNGEERAKGNILERFSAQQFPDLHSELNLSSLELGDSALYFCASSVGSSGNEQFFGPGTRLTVL.

This sequence joins TRBV11-3 and TRBJ2-1; 7 positions agree with TRBD2. The J segment lost 3 bases and the V segment lost 5 bases, leaving 7 bases of the junction unmatched. CDR3 size: 15 residues. The germline V gene encodes CDR1 SGHNT and CDR2 YENEEA. Here the CDR3 DNA reads TGTGCCAGCAGCCTCCGACTAGCAGGCTACAATGAGCAGTTCTTC. Translating it yields CASSLRLAGYNEQFF.

A single count supports this clonotype. The V call is TRBV6-1, the J call TRBJ2-4; possible D gene TRBD2, 6 bases. The V and J ends lost 5 bases and 0 bases respectively, with 11 bases between them. The CDR3 sequence is 15 residues long. Germline V lookup: CDR1 MNHNS, CDR2 SASEGT. CDR3: CASSTGGVAKNIQYF. The CDR3 DNA reads as TGTGCCAGCAGTACCGGAGGGGTAGCCAAAAACATTCAGTACTTC.

This clonotype appeared a few times. The chain employs TRBV28 and TRBJ1-1, with 10 bases lining up with TRBD1. V was clipped by 5 bases and J by 6 bases; unmatched bases: 9. Germline CDR1 MDHEN, CDR2 SYDVKM. The CDR3 spans 15 residues. CDR3 nucleotides: TGTGCCAGCAGTCCCCTGGACAGGGGGGGTCCTGAAGCTTTCTTT. The encoded protein is CASSPLDRGGPEAFF.

The CDR3: CASSDPGLPHTDTQYF. The CDR3 DNA sequence: TGCGCCAGCAGTGATCCGGGACTACCGCACACAGATACGCAGTATTTT. The chain is built from TRBV10-1 and TRBJ2-3, with TRBD2 matching over 7 bases. The V and J ends lost 3 bases and 2 bases, in that order; junction bases with no gene match: 8. Germline values: CDR1 WNHNN, CDR2 SYGVQD (reference sequence). This CDR3 contains 16 residues.

The chain recombines TRBV28 with TRBJ1-5; no definite D call. Deletions cut 3 bases from V and 0 bases from J, with 6 bases between. The CDR3 totals 14 residues. Germline V gives CDR1 MDHEN, CDR2 SYDVKM. The CDR3 nucleotides are TGTGCCAGCAGTTTCGACGGTAGCAATCAGCCCCAGCATTTT. Translating gives CASSFDGSNQPQHF.